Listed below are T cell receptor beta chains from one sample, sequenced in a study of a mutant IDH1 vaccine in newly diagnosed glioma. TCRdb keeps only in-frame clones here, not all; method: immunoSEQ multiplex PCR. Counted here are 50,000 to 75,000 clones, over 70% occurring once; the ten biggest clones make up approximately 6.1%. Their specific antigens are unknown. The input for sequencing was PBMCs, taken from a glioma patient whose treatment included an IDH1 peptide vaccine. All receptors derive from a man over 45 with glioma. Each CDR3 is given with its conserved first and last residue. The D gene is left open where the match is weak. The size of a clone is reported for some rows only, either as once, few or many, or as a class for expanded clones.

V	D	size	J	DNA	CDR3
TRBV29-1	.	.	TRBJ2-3	TGCAGCGTTGGGGGGGACAGTAACACAGATACGCAGTATTTT	CSVGGDSNTDTQYF
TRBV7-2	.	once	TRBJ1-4	TGTGCCAGCAGCTTTTCGGACGGCGAAAAACTGTTTTTT	CASSFSDGEKLFF
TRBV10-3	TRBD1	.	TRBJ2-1	TGTGCCATCAGGGACGGGACAGGGGGCGACCCTAAGCAGTTCTTC	CAIRDGTGGDPKQFF
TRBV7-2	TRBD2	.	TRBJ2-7	TGTGCCAGCAGCCCCGGGGGTAGCGGGAGAGAGCAGTACTTC	CASSPGGSGREQYF
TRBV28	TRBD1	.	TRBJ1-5	TGTGCCAGCACGGGACAGGTCCTCCATAGCAATCAGCCCCAGCATTTT	CASTGQVLHSNQPQHF
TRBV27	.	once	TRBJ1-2	TGTGCCAGCAGTTTGGGGGGGCGCGACTATGGCTACACCTTC	CASSLGGRDYGYTF
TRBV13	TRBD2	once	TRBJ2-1	TGTGCCAGCAGCCCCCTGACGGGGGGTTACAATGAGCAGTTCTTC	CASSPLTGGYNEQFF
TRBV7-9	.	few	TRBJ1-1	TGTGCCAGCAGCTTAGGGAGGACGGCTGAAGCTTTCTTT	CASSLGRTAEAFF
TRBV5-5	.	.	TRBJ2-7	TGTGCCAGCAGCGTATACTACGAGCAGTACTTC	CASSVYYEQYF
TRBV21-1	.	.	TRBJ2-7	TGTGCCAGCAGCGCCAACTACGAGCAGTACTTC	CASSANYEQYF
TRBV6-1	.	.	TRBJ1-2	TGTGCCAGCAGTGGAAGCGACTATGGCTACACCTTC	CASSGSDYGYTF
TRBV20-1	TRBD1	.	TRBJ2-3	TGCAGTGCTAGGGGGGACAGGGAGCTGTATTTT	CSARGDRELYF
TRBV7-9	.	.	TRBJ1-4	TGTGCCAGCAGCTTCGTGGCAGGGGCGGCAAAACTGTTTTTT	CASSFVAGAAKLFF
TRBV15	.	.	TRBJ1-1	TGTGCCACCAGCAGGGATAACACTGAAGCTTTCTTT	CATSRDNTEAFF
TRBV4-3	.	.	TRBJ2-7	TGCGCCAGCAGCCAAGATCCCGGCGCCTACGAGCAGTACTTC	CASSQDPGAYEQYF
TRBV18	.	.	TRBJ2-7	TGTGCCAGCTCACCAACTCCTAGTACGAACGAGCAGTACTTC	CASSPTPSTNEQYF
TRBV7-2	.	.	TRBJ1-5	TGTGCCAGCAGCCTCGGAGGGCTGGGGAGCAATCAGCCCCAGCATTTT	CASSLGGLGSNQPQHF
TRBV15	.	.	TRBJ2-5	TGTGCCACCAGCAGAGAAGGGGTAGCCCAAGAGACCCAGTACTTC	CATSREGVAQETQYF
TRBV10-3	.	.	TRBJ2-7	TGTGCCATCAGTGAGTCGAGTGGGGGGCCCTCCTACGAGCAGTACTTC	CAISESSGGPSYEQYF
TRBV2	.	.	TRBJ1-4	TGTGCCACGAATCCCGGGGGCGCCTCGAATGAAAAACTGTTTTTT	CATNPGGASNEKLFF
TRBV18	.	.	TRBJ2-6	TGTGCCAGCTCACCTCAGGGTACTGGGGCCAACGTCCTGACTTTC	CASSPQGTGANVLTF
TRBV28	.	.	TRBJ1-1	TGTGCCAGCACCTTGGGGGGGCAAGGCACTGAAGCTTTCTTT	CASTLGGQGTEAFF
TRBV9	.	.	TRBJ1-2	TGTGCCAGCAGCGTCGTAGGGGAGAGGGCAGCCTCAACCGGGGGCTACACCTTC	CASSVVGERAASTGGYTF
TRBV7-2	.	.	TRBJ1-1	TGTGCCAGCAGCTTAGACCCCCCCCAATTGGCTTTCTTT	CASSLDPPQLAFF
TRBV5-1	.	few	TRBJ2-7	TGCGCCAGCAGCGAATATAACGAGCAGTACTTC	CASSEYNEQYF
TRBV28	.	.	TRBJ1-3	TGTGCCAGCAGTTTGCCTGCAAACTCTGGAAACACCATATATTTT	CASSLPANSGNTIYF
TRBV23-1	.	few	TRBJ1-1	TGCGCCAGCAGTCAATCGGGGGCTGAAGCTTTCTTT	CASSQSGAEAFF
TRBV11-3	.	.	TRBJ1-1	TGTGCCAGCAGCCCTAACAGGGCTACTGAAGCTTTCTTT	CASSPNRATEAFF
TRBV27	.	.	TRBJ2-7	TGTGCCAGCAGTTTGGGTGGCGAGCAGTACTTC	CASSLGGEQYF